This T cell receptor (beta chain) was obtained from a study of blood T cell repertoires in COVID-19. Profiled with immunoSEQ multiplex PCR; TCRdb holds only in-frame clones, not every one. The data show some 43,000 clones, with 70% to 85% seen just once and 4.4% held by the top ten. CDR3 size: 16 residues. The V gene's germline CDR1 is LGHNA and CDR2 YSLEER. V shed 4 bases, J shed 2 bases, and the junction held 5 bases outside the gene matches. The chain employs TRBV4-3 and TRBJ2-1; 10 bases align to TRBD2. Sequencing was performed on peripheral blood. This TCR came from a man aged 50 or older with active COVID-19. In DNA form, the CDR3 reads TGCGCCAGCAGCCCGGGGCTAGCGGGGGCCTACAATGAGCAGTTCTTC. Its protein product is CASSPGLAGAYNEQFF.